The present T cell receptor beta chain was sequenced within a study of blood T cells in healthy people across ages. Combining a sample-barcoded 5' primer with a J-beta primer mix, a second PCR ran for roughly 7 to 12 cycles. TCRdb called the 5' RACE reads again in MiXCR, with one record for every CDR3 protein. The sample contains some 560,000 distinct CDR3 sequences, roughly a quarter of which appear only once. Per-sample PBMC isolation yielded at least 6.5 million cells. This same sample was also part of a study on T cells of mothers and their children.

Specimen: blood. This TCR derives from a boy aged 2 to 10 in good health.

DNA for the CDR3: TGTGCCAGCAGCCCCTCGCCGGGACAGGGGGGGTACGAGCAGTACTTC. Protein sequence: CASSPSPGQGGYEQYF. This chain links TRBV12-3 or TRBV12-4 with TRBJ2-7; 11 nucleotides match TRBD1. The length of the CDR3 is 16 residues. With V trimmed by 6 bases and J by 4 bases, 11 bases remained unmatched.